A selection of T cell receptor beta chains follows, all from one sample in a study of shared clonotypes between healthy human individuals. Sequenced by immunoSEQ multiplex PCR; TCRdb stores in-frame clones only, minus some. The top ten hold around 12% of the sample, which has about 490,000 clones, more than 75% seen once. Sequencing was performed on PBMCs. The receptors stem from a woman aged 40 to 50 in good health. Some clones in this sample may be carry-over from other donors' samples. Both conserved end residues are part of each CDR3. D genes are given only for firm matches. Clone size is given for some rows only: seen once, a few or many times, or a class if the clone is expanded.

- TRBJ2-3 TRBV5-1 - CASSLSGVGRNTQYF TGCGCCAGCAGCTTGTCAGGGGTGGGACGCAATACGCAGTATTTT
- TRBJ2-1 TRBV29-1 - CSVGGVNEQFF TGCAGCGTTGGGGGGGTCAATGAGCAGTTCTTC
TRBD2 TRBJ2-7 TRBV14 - CASSQDPGGLAGAEQYF TGTGCCAGCAGCCAAGATCCCGGGGGACTAGCGGGAGCCGAGCAGTACTTC
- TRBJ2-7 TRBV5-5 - CASSTILSYEQYF TGTGCCAGCAGCACCATCCTATCCTACGAGCAGTACTTC
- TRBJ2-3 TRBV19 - CASSITPSTDTQYF TGTGCCAGTAGTATAACTCCCAGCACAGATACGCAGTATTTT
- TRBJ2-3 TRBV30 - CAWSGERKSTDTQYF TGTGCCTGGAGTGGCGAGCGGAAAAGCACAGATACGCAGTATTTT
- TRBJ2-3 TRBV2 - CASAVAVETQYF TGTGCCAGTGCTGTGGCAGTAGAAACGCAGTATTTT
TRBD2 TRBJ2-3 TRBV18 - CASSLPGTSHQDTQYF TGTGCCAGCTCACTCCCCGGGACTAGCCACCAAGATACGCAGTATTTT
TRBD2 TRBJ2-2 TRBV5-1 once CASSPIAGGPRTGELFF TGCGCCAGCAGCCCAATAGCGGGAGGGCCGCGAACCGGGGAGCTGTTTTTT
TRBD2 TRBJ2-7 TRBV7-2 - CASSLGTSWPYEQYF TGTGCCAGCAGCCTAGGGACTAGCTGGCCGTACGAGCAGTACTTC
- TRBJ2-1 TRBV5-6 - CASSPGQGALAGGREQFF TGTGCCAGCAGCCCGGGACAGGGGGCACTAGCGGGAGGTCGCGAGCAGTTCTTC
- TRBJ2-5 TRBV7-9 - CASSPDRGQLYQETQYF TGTGCCAGCAGCCCAGATAGGGGACAACTGTACCAAGAGACCCAGTACTTC
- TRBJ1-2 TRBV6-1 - CASSEYNYGYTF TGTGCCAGCAGTGAATATAACTATGGCTACACCTTC
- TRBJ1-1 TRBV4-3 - CASSQEAQLEAFF TGCGCCAGCAGCCAAGAGGCACAGCTTGAAGCTTTCTTT
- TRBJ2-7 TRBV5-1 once CASSSPLSASSRVNYEQYF TGCGCCAGCAGCTCTCCTCTAAGCGCGTCCAGCCGAGTTAACTACGAGCAGTACTTC
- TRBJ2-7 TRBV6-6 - CASSLQGKGYEQYF TGTGCCAGCAGTTTGCAGGGGAAGGGCTACGAGCAGTACTTC
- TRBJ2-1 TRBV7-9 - CASTVSGYGSEQFF TGTGCCAGCACTGTTAGTGGGTATGGCAGTGAGCAGTTCTTC
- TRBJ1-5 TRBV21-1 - CASSNGDGKGVNQPQHF TGTGCCAGCAGCAACGGGGACGGAAAGGGGGTTAATCAGCCCCAGCATTTT
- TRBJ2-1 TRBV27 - CASSFFGGLNEQFF TGTGCCAGCAGTTTCTTCGGGGGGCTCAATGAGCAGTTCTTC
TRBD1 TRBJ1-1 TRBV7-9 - CASSPSRGQDTEAFF TGTGCCAGCAGCCCCTCGAGGGGGCAGGACACTGAAGCTTTCTTT
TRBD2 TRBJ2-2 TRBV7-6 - CASSYTQSSPSGREGGELFF TGTGCCAGCAGCTATACGCAATCATCACCTAGCGGGAGGGAAGGCGGGGAGCTGTTTTTT
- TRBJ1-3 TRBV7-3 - CASSQDGSDTIYF TGTGCCAGCAGCCAAGATGGCTCGGACACCATATATTTT
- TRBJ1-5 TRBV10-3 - CAISDVGTQGPQHF TGTGCCATCAGTGATGTGGGGACCCAAGGGCCCCAGCATTTT
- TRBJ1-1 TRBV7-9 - CASIRGAGLVAFF TGTGCCAGCATCAGGGGCGCAGGACTTGTCGCTTTCTTT
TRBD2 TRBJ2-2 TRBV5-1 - CASSTMTSGRTGELFF TGCGCCAGCAGCACTATGACTAGCGGCCGAACCGGGGAGCTGTTTTTT
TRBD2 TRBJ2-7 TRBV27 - CASRLSGRADYEQYF TGTGCCAGCAGACTTAGCGGGAGGGCCGACTACGAGCAGTACTTC
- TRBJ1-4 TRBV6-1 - CASSSGVGNEKLFF TGTGCCAGCAGCTCAGGGGTTGGGAATGAAAAACTGTTTTTT
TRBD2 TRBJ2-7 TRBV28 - CASSSPGLAGYEQYF TGTGCCAGCAGTTCCCCGGGACTAGCGGGGTACGAGCAGTACTTC
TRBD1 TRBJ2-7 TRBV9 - CASSVGTGHPSYEQYF TGTGCCAGCAGCGTAGGGACAGGGCACCCTTCCTACGAGCAGTACTTC
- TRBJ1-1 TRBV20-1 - CSAGGKTEAFF TGCAGTGCGGGAGGGAAGACTGAAGCTTTCTTT
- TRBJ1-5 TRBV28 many CASSLSGGWSNQPQHF TGTGCCAGCAGTTTAAGTGGGGGTTGGAGCAATCAGCCCCAGCATTTT
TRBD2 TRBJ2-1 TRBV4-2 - CASSHPHLTSDNEQFF TGTGCCAGCAGCCACCCCCACTTGACTAGCGACAATGAGCAGTTCTTC
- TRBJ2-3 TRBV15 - CATSSAITDTQYF TGTGCCACCAGCAGCGCGATAACAGATACGCAGTATTTT
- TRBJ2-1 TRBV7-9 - CASSSGLASNEQFF TGTGCCAGCAGCTCTGGGCTAGCGAGCAATGAGCAGTTCTTC
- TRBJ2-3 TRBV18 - CASSPNIQGASDTQYF TGTGCCAGCTCACCTAATATCCAGGGAGCCTCCGATACGCAGTATTTT
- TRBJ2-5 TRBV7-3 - CASSDGTSRQETQYF TGTGCCAGCAGCGACGGAACTAGCAGACAAGAGACCCAGTACTTC
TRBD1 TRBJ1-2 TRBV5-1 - CASSPKYRGPDYGYTF TGCGCCAGCAGCCCTAAATACAGGGGGCCCGACTATGGCTACACCTTC
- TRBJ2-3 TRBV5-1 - CASSPGGTPKEDTQYF TGCGCCAGCAGCCCCGGTGGGACACCGAAGGAAGATACGCAGTATTTT
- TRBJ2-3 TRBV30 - CAWSALVDLSSDTQYF TGTGCCTGGAGTGCATTAGTGGATTTAAGTTCAGATACGCAGTATTTT
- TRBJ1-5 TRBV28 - CASSLMSGNQPQHF TGTGCCAGCAGTTTAATGTCCGGTAATCAGCCCCAGCATTTT
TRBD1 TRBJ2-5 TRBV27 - CASSPNRGGETQYF TGTGCCAGCAGTCCTAACAGGGGTGGAGAGACCCAGTACTTC
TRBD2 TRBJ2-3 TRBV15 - CATSRDGTSGSTDTQYF TGTGCCACCAGCAGAGATGGGACTAGCGGTAGCACAGATACGCAGTATTTT
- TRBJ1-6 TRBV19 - CASRDLMEGNSPLHF TGTGCCAGTAGGGACCTTATGGAGGGTAATTCACCCCTCCACTTT
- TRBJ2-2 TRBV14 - CASSQRDPSTGELFF TGTGCCAGCAGCCAGAGAGACCCCAGCACCGGGGAGCTGTTTTTT
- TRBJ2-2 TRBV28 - CASRLFRDTGELFF TGTGCCAGCAGGCTGTTCAGGGATACCGGGGAGCTGTTTTTT